The clone carrying this TCR beta chain appeared many times. What it binds is unknown. This entry belongs to a study of T-cell memory formation after mild COVID-19. Across the study: In these data, TCR clusters were largely donor specific. Study outcomes and limitations: There was a balanced CD4/CD8 profile in clones contracting day 15 to 85, and later expanders leaned CD4+. Within pre-infection memory, some responding clones were found, suggesting cross-reactive memory joined.

Per the germline V gene, CDR1 is LGHNA and CDR2 is YSLEER. With 1 base removed from V and 0 bases from J, the gap between germline ends came to 10 bases. The CDR3 runs to 17 residues. Each CDR3 protein is one row after TCRdb ran MiXCR on the 5' RACE reads. Found here are under 250,000 distinct CDR3 sequences, over 9% of them singletons; the top ten hold roughly 4%. The material sequenced was PBMCs or a T cell subset sorted from them (not recorded which). The TCR was taken from a man younger than 30 who had mild COVID-19 (a few samples of this study predate the infection). Cell type and time point are not known. The genes are TRBV4-3 and TRBJ1-6; D call uncertain. The CDR3 DNA reads as TGCGCCAGCAGCCAAGGCGCCAGGAGCTCCTATAATTCACCCCTCCACTTT. This sequence encodes CASSQGARSSYNSPLHF.